A single sample gave rise to the 11 T cell receptor beta chains below, sequenced in a study of human T cells and chemical hapten exposure. TCRdb reprocessed the RACE reads via MiXCR and lists one record per CDR3 protein. Among about 77,000 distinct CDR3 sequences, approximately 8.6% were seen once, and the ten largest hold around 1.7%. Regarding time point: healthy volunteer bleed at 6 weeks. Before extraction, the whole blood was not fractionated, and total RNA was taken from it. The sample consisted of whole blood. The source of these receptors is a female donor in good health. Some clones in this sample may be carry-over from other donors' samples.

The table lists this clonotype with many counts. V and J are TRBV7-8 and TRBJ1-5; possible D gene TRBD1, 6 bases. The CDR3 covers 15 residues. CDR1 SGHVS and CDR2 FQNEAQ come from the germline V gene. The V end lost 4 bases, the J end lost 2 bases, and 12 bases lay between the germline ends. DNA for the CDR3: TGTGCCAGCAGCTGGGGACAAACTGGCAATCAGCCCCAGCATTTT. Its protein is CASSWGQTGNQPQHF.

This sequence joins TRBV7-3 and TRBJ2-7, with D possibly TRBD1 on 5 matching bases. The CDR3 length is 16 residues. The ends were cut back, 1 base at V and 0 bases at J, with 13 bases in the middle. Germline CDR1 SGHTA, CDR2 FQGTGA. CDR3 sequence (DNA): TGTGCCAGCAGCTTAAATGGGGCGACGAGCTCCTACGAGCAGTACTTC. Amino acid sequence: CASSLNGATSSYEQYF. Full variable domain (missing parts from reference TRBV7-3 and TRBJ2-7): GAGVSQTPSNKVTEKGKYVELRCDPISGHTALYWYRQSLGQGPEFLIYFQGTGAADDSGLPNDRFFAVRPEGSVSTLKIQRTERGDSAVYLCASSLNGATSSYEQYFGPGTRLTVT.

There are a few counts of this clonotype. J is TRBJ1-1 and V is TRBV5-1, with D maybe TRBD1 (6 bases). V was pared by 8 bases and J by 10 bases, with 27 bases between. The CDR3 sequence is 15 residues long. Looked up from germline, CDR1 is SGHRS and CDR2 is YFSETQ. In DNA form, the CDR3 reads TGCGCCAGTCGGGACTTGATCGGGGGCGCGAGCCGAGCTTTCTTT. This codes for CASRDLIGGASRAFF. Using reference TRBV5-1 and TRBJ1-1 for the parts outside the CDR3, the full variable domain is KAGVTQTPRYLIKTRGQQVTLSCSPISGHRSVSWYQQTPGQGLQFLFEYFSETQRNKGNFPGRFSGRQFSNSRSEMNVSTLELGDSALYLCASRDLIGGASRAFFGQGTRLTVV.

The CDR3 here is CASSPNRGLAGRGDTQYF. CDR3 bases: TGTGCCAGCAGCCCCAACCGGGGACTAGCGGGGAGAGGAGATACGCAGTATTTT. The V gene is TRBV11-1, the J gene TRBJ2-3; 13 bases align to TRBD2. This CDR3 is 18 amino acids long. With V trimmed by 5 bases and J by 5 bases, 13 bases remained unmatched. CDR1 is SGHAT and CDR2 is FQDESV in the germline V gene (reference sequence).

This clonotype appeared many times. The V call is TRBV2, the J call TRBJ1-2; no clear D. V was cut by 8 bases and J by 2 bases, with 15 bases left in between. This CDR3 is built from 14 residues. CDR1 is SNHLY, CDR2 FYNNEI, per germline. The CDR3: CASEGWGLNYGYTF. DNA of the CDR3: TGTGCCAGCGAAGGGTGGGGATTGAACTATGGCTACACCTTC.

Many counts were recorded for this clonotype. CDR3 residues: CASSFTGSLNIQYF. CDR3 nucleotide sequence: TGTGCCAGCAGTTTCACAGGGTCTTTAAACATTCAGTACTTC. V gene TRBV2 combines with J gene TRBJ2-4, with TRBD1 as a possible D gene (6 bases). The V end was cut by 5 bases, the J end by 6 bases, with 14 bases between. The CDR3 consists of 14 residues. Germline V CDR1 and CDR2: SNHLY, FYNNEI. Drawing the rest from reference TRBV2 and TRBJ2-4, the complete variable domain is EPEVTQTPSHQVTQMGQEVILRCVPISNHLYFYWYRQILGQKVEFLVSFYNNEISEKSEIFDDQFSVERPDGSNFTLKIRSTKLEDSAMYFCASSFTGSLNIQYFGAGTRLSVL.

This clonotype came up many times. The CDR3 protein is CASSTGAGKLFF. The CDR3 DNA sequence: TGTGCCAGCAGTACAGGGGCTGGAAAACTGTTTTTT. The chain employs TRBV12-3 or TRBV12-4 and TRBJ1-4; the match to TRBD1 covers 7 bases. The CDR3 totals 12 residues. J gave up 10 bases and V 5 bases, and 4 bases lay outside the gene matches.

Many counts were recorded for this clonotype. The chain uses TRBV7-6 and TRBJ1-4, with D unclear. CDR1 and CDR2 from the germline V gene are SGHVS and FNYEAQ. Trimming cost V 6 bases and J 1 base, with 15 bases left between them. This CDR3 contains 16 residues. CDR3 protein: CASSRVETGTNEKLFF. Here the CDR3 DNA reads TGTGCCAGCAGTCGGGTGGAGACGGGAACTAATGAAAAACTGTTTTTT.

This clonotype showed up many times. This chain links TRBV7-3 with TRBJ2-2, with a weak D call TRBD1 (6 bases). V was clipped by 5 bases and J by 8 bases, with 9 bases between them. The CDR3 consists of 12 residues. From germline, CDR1 is SGHTA and CDR2 FQGTGA. The CDR3 bases are TGTGCCAGCAGCCCCGGGACAGGGGAGCTGTTTTTT. Translating gives CASSPGTGELFF.

This clonotype was picked up many times. V is TRBV11-2 and J is TRBJ2-3, with 8 bases matching TRBD1. CDR3 length equals 16 residues. Germline V CDR1 and CDR2: SGHAT, FQNNGV. The J segment lost 1 base and the V segment lost 1 base, leaving 4 bases of the junction unmatched. CDR3 DNA sequence: TGTGCCAGCAGCTTAGGGACAGGGAGTGGCACAGATACGCAGTATTTT. This codes for CASSLGTGSGTDTQYF.

V is TRBV12-3 or TRBV12-4 and J is TRBJ2-1; weak D call: TRBD2 (5 bases). This CDR3 is built from 14 residues. V gave up 4 bases and J gave up 2 bases, with 9 bases separating them. The CDR3 region is CASSYPGTYNEQFF. CDR3 sequence (DNA): TGTGCCAGCAGTTACCCCGGGACCTACAATGAGCAGTTCTTC.